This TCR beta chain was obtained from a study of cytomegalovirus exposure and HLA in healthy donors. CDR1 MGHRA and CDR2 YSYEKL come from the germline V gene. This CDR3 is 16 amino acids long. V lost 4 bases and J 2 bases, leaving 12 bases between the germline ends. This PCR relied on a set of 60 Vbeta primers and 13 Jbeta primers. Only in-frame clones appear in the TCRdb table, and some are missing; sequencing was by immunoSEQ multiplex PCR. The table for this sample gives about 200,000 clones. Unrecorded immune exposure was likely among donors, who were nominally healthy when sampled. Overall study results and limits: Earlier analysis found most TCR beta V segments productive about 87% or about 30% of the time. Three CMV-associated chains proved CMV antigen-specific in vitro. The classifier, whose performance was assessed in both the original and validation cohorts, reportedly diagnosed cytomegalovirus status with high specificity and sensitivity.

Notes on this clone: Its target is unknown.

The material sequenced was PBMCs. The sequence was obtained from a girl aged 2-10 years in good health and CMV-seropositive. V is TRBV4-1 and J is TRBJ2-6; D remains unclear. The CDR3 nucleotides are TGCGCCAGCAGCCCATTAACACCGACTGGGGCCAACGTCCTGACTTTC. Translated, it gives CASSPLTPTGANVLTF.